The rows below give T cell receptor beta chains drawn from one sample of a study of blood T cell repertoires in COVID-19. Only in-frame clones appear in the TCRdb table, and some are missing; sequencing was by immunoSEQ multiplex PCR. The table records over 150,000 clones, about 87% of them present only once. Input material: peripheral blood. These receptor sequences come from a woman aged 80 or over with COVID-19, enrolled during active disease. Both conserved end residues are trimmed from each CDR3. A D gene is named only where the DNA matches it firmly. Clone size appears in some rows only: once, few, many, or a class for an expanded clone.

j_call d_call v_call clone_size cdr3_aa
TRBJ1-1 . TRBV7-3 . ASSLTQNTEAF
TRBJ1-2 TRBD1 TRBV28 . ASSRDSNYGYT
TRBJ2-1 TRBD2 TRBV10-2 . ASALGAGVYNEQF
TRBJ2-7 . TRBV27 . ASSRNRDKYEQY
TRBJ1-5 . TRBV28 once ASKFGGLDSNQPQH
TRBJ2-1 TRBD2 TRBV11-1 . ASSLGGGNEQF
TRBJ2-1 TRBD2 TRBV6-2/TRBV6-3 . ASSSTSGSRNEQF
TRBJ1-4 . TRBV28 . ASRGGWGPSEKLF
TRBJ1-2 TRBD1 TRBV28 once ASSYTGDGYT
TRBJ2-3 TRBD2 TRBV27 . ASGPSGGADTQY
TRBJ1-2 TRBD1 TRBV6-4 . ASSGQSGDRVGYGYT
TRBJ2-7 . TRBV28 once ASSPRGVGSYEQY
TRBJ1-5 . TRBV3-1/TRBV3-2 . ASSQSGVSYQPQH
TRBJ1-2 . TRBV12-3/TRBV12-4 . ASSLSRNYGYT
TRBJ2-7 . TRBV10-3 . AIRPEAGEQY
TRBJ1-4 TRBD1 TRBV7-8 . ASSSRGPTNEKLF
TRBJ1-2 TRBD1 TRBV19 . ASRTGSDYGYT
TRBJ2-3 TRBD1 TRBV29-1 . SVEDQRTGRGDTQY
TRBJ1-2 TRBD1 TRBV6-5 . ASSLDRRDVYGYT
TRBJ2-5 . TRBV6-5 . ASSLAVETQY
TRBJ2-1 TRBD2 TRBV7-9 few ASSRRTSGTNEQF
TRBJ2-1 TRBD2 TRBV4-3 . ASSQEGRVAGAAYNEQF
TRBJ1-1 . TRBV5-1 . ASTSTSQGNTEAF
TRBJ2-2 . TRBV7-6 . ASSLQRAGANTGELF
TRBJ1-2 . TRBV28 . ASSWRGGVGGYT
TRBJ1-3 TRBD1 TRBV4-2 once ASSQGSGGDSGNTIY